The next 27 T cell receptor beta chains were all read from a single sample in a study of OX40 agonist ivuxolimab in advanced cancers. Sequencing was performed with immunoSEQ multiplex PCR; in TCRdb, only in-frame clones are kept and a portion is missing. Here the sample spans around 100,000 clones, 70% to 90% being singletons. The specimen was CD4+ or CD8+ T cells sorted from blood, collected in a trial of the OX40 agonist ivuxolimab. These receptors came from an adult with an advanced solid tumor such as melanoma, head and neck, liver or kidney cancer.

This rearrangement joins TRBV11-2 to TRBJ2-7; TRBD2 is a possible D gene (5 bases). The CDR3 extends over 15 amino acids. The V and J ends lost 6 bases and 3 bases respectively, with 18 bases between them. Germline V CDR1 and CDR2: SGHAT, FQNNGV. In DNA form, the CDR3 reads TGTGCCAGCAGTCTCGGAAACGGAGGCCTCTACGAGCAGTACTTC. Amino acids: CASSLGNGGLYEQYF.

The chain couples TRBV27 to TRBJ2-7; TRBD1 might be the D (5 bases). With 6 bases removed from V and 5 bases from J, the gap between germline ends came to 17 bases. CDR1 MNHEY and CDR2 SMNVEV come from the germline V gene (reference sequence). This CDR3 comprises 14 residues. CDR3 protein: CASRRIGQGHEQYF. CDR3 coding DNA: TGTGCCAGCAGAAGGATCGGACAAGGACACGAGCAGTACTTC.

The CDR3 region has the DNA TGTGCCTGGAGTGTATCAGTTGATCAGCCCCAGCATTTT. It yields the protein CAWSVSVDQPQHF. The V gene is TRBV30, the J gene TRBJ1-5; unclear D gene. Germline V gene data show CDR1 as GTSNPN and CDR2 as SVGIG (reference sequence). The CDR3 spans 13 residues. V was shortened by 0 bases and J by 5 bases, with 8 bases between the two germline ends.

CDR3 in amino acids: CASSLGQGAIYIQYF. The CDR3 DNA reads as TGCGCCAGCAGCTTGGGACAGGGGGCCATATACATTCAGTACTTC. The chain has TRBV5-1 and TRBJ2-4, with 10 bases fitting TRBD1. Germline loops: CDR1 SGHRS, CDR2 YFSETQ. The length of the CDR3 is 15 residues. The junction had 5 bases not matched to a gene; V was cut back by 0 bases and J by 8 bases.

The chain carries TRBV5-1 and TRBJ1-1, with TRBD1 as a possible D gene (6 bases). Trimming took off 5 bases at V and 3 bases at J, with 17 bases between the two ends. CDR1 and CDR2 from the germline V gene are SGHRS and YFSETQ. There are 15 residues in the CDR3. The CDR3 DNA reads TGCGCCAGCAGGGGCGGCGGGGGGCAGGACACTGAAGCTTTCTTT. This codes for CASRGGGGQDTEAFF.

This sequence joins TRBV29-1 and TRBJ2-7; TRBD2 is a possible D gene (6 bases). CDR1 and CDR2 (germline): SQVTM, ANQGSEA. V shed 4 bases and J shed 3 bases, with 16 bases lying between them. The CDR3 runs to 14 residues. The CDR3 sequence is CSVVGGKKRYEQYF. The CDR3 region has the DNA TGCAGCGTTGTCGGCGGGAAGAAGCGCTACGAGCAGTACTTC.

This rearrangement joins TRBV19 to TRBJ2-7; 7 positions agree with TRBD1. Germline V gene sequence: CDR1 LNHDA, CDR2 SQIVND (reference sequence). With 6 bases clipped from V and 3 bases from J, the junction kept 8 bases outside the gene matches. This CDR3 is 14 amino acids long. CDR3 region: CASRDRDRYYEQYF. The CDR3 coding sequence is TGTGCCAGTAGAGACCGGGACAGATACTACGAGCAGTACTTC.

The V gene is TRBV6-5, the J gene TRBJ2-7; TRBD1 matches 10 bases. The CDR3 length is 13 residues. From germline, CDR1 is MNHEY and CDR2 SVGAGI. The V gene end was trimmed by 4 bases and the J gene end by 4 bases; junction bases not matched to a gene: 1. In DNA, the CDR3 is TGTGCCAGCAGTTGGGACAGGGGTTACGAGCAGTACTTC. The encoded protein is CASSWDRGYEQYF.

The chain combines TRBV19 with TRBJ1-2; D may be TRBD1 (5 bases). Germline V gives CDR1 LNHDA, CDR2 SQIVND (reference sequence). Trimming shortened V by 6 bases and J by 5 bases, and 16 bases separated the two germline ends. CDR3 length: 14 amino acids. Here the CDR3 reads CASSANTGGYGYTF. DNA for the CDR3: TGTGCCAGTAGCGCTAACACAGGCGGGTATGGCTACACCTTC.

J is TRBJ1-5 and V is TRBV28, with D perhaps matching TRBD1 (6 bases). The length of the CDR3 is 16 residues. Trimming took 6 bases from V and 4 from J, leaving 19 bases between them. Germline V gene sequence: CDR1 MDHEN, CDR2 SYDVKM. The CDR3 reads CASRYRTVGGNQPQHF. For the CDR3, the DNA is TGTGCCAGCAGATACCGGACAGTAGGAGGGAATCAGCCCCAGCATTTT.

The chain uses TRBV11-2 and TRBJ1-1; D is perhaps TRBD1 (5 bases). V was cut by 2 bases and J by 2 bases, with 18 bases left in between. This CDR3 spans 17 amino acids. CDR1 and CDR2 (germline): SGHAT, FQNNGV. The CDR3 spells CASSLTIGRGSNTEAFF. Written as DNA, the CDR3 is TGTGCCAGCAGCTTAACGATCGGGAGGGGATCAAACACTGAAGCTTTCTTT.

The chain is built from TRBV27 and TRBJ2-3; D gene unclear. Germline CDR1 is MNHEY and CDR2 is SMNVEV (reference sequence). The CDR3 is made up of 13 amino acids. Trimming stripped 5 bases from V and 5 bases from J, with 11 bases between. In DNA, the CDR3 is TGTGCCAGCAGTCCGGAACTGGGAGATACGCAGTATTTT. It is translated as CASSPELGDTQYF.

This chain joins TRBV19 and TRBJ1-5; weak D call: TRBD1 (5 bases). CDR1 LNHDA and CDR2 SQIVND come from the germline V gene (reference sequence). V lost 5 bases to trimming and J lost 1 base, with 9 bases between them. The CDR3 spans 14 residues. The CDR3 spells CASSGPGSNQPQHF. CDR3 DNA sequence: TGTGCCAGTAGTGGGCCAGGGAGCAATCAGCCCCAGCATTTT.

The chain uses TRBV7-9 and TRBJ2-3, with 7 bases matching TRBD2. The CDR3 has 13 amino acids. Looked up from germline, CDR1 is SEHNR and CDR2 is FQNEAQ (reference sequence). With V trimmed by 3 bases and J by 8 bases, 5 bases remained unmatched. CDR3 DNA: TGTGCCAGCAGCTTCCCCGGGAGGCCTACGCAGTATTTT. The encoded protein is CASSFPGRPTQYF.

The chain recombines TRBV11-2 with TRBJ2-1; D unclear. V was pared by 3 bases and J by 9 bases, with 6 bases between. The CDR3 length is 11 residues. Germline loops: CDR1 SGHAT, CDR2 FQNNGV. CDR3 in amino acids: CASSFQFEQFF. For the CDR3, the DNA is TGTGCCAGCAGCTTTCAGTTTGAGCAGTTCTTC.

The gene calls are TRBV30 and TRBJ1-2; the D is unclear. The CDR3 covers 12 residues. CDR1 and CDR2 (germline): GTSNPN, SVGIG (reference sequence). The ends were cut back, 2 bases at V and 4 bases at J, with 8 bases in the middle. The CDR3 region has the DNA TGTGCCTGGAGTCCAAGGGTCTATGGCTACACCTTC. It yields the protein CAWSPRVYGYTF.

V usage is TRBV5-1 and J usage is TRBJ2-3; 7 nucleotides match TRBD2. Germline V lookup: CDR1 SGHRS, CDR2 YFSETQ. V lost 4 bases to trimming and J lost 0 bases; unmatched junction nucleotides: 14. This CDR3 spans 18 amino acids. The CDR3 sequence is CASSQRTRTLPSTDTQYF. The CDR3 DNA is TGCGCCAGCAGCCAACGGACTAGAACGCTCCCTAGCACAGATACGCAGTATTTT.

The chain is built from TRBV5-4 and TRBJ2-1, with D possibly matching TRBD1 (6 bases). V was pared by 4 bases and J by 0 bases, with 17 bases between. CDR3 size: 17 residues. Germline loops: CDR1 SGHNT, CDR2 YYREEE (reference sequence). The CDR3: CASSLPGTLSSYNEQFF. The CDR3 DNA sequence: TGTGCCAGCAGCCTTCCCGGGACACTTAGCTCCTACAATGAGCAGTTCTTC.

This clone appeared once. Other nucleotide sequences from this sample produce the same CDR3. V is TRBV19 and J is TRBJ2-5; D is ambiguous. Looked up from germline, CDR1 is LNHDA and CDR2 is SQIVND (reference sequence). Between the trimmed V and J ends, which lost 5 bases and 5 bases, there was a span of 6 bases. This CDR3 spans 11 amino acids. The CDR3 here is CASSQRETQYF. Here the CDR3 DNA reads TGTGCCAGTAGTCAAAGGGAGACCCAGTACTTC.

Only one count was recorded for this clone. The chain is built from TRBV5-1 and TRBJ1-4; D may be TRBD1 (5 bases). The length of the CDR3 is 16 residues. The V gene lost 2 bases and the J gene lost 1 base, with 12 bases spanning the gap. The germline V gene has CDR1 SGHRS and CDR2 YFSETQ. CDR3 amino acids: CASSFYGDGTNEKLFF. For the CDR3, the DNA is TGCGCCAGCAGCTTTTACGGGGACGGAACTAATGAAAAACTGTTTTTT.

The rearrangement uses TRBV10-3 and TRBJ2-3, with D tentatively TRBD1 or TRBD2 (5 bases each). There are 19 residues in the CDR3. In germline, CDR1 is ENHRY, CDR2 SYGVKD. Trimming took 10 bases from V and 1 from J, leaving 30 bases between them. The CDR3 spells CATSRDPHAGQRRTDTQYF. The CDR3 DNA reads TGTGCCACCAGCCGGGACCCGCACGCCGGGCAACGTCGCACAGATACGCAGTATTTT.

V and J are TRBV7-8 and TRBJ1-3; no definite D call. Per the germline V gene, CDR1 is SGHVS and CDR2 is FQNEAQ. Between the trimmed V and J ends, which lost 1 base and 8 bases, there was a span of 12 bases. This CDR3 spans 14 amino acids. CDR3 residues: CASSLVSGRDTIYF. The CDR3 DNA reads as TGTGCCAGCAGCTTAGTTTCTGGCCGGGACACCATATATTTT.

The V and J genes are TRBV28 and TRBJ2-1; the D gene is possibly TRBD2 (7 bases). V lost 6 bases and J 3 bases, leaving 15 bases between the germline ends. The CDR3 sequence is 15 residues long. Looked up from germline, CDR1 is MDHEN and CDR2 is SYDVKM. CDR3: CASRLGGGDYNEQFF. CDR3 nucleotides: TGTGCCAGCAGACTGGGCGGGGGCGACTACAATGAGCAGTTCTTC.

DNA of the CDR3: TGTGCCAGCAGCAGGACCGGTGATTCACCCCTCCACTTT. It yields the protein CASSRTGDSPLHF. The chain is built from TRBV7-3 and TRBJ1-6; D call uncertain. Trimming took off 5 bases at V and 8 bases at J, with 10 bases between the two ends. Per germline, CDR1 SGHTA and CDR2 FQGTGA. CDR3 length equals 13 residues.

With respect to this clone: This sample includes further DNA sequences coding for the same CDR3. The chain recombines TRBV19 with TRBJ1-5; D unresolved. V gave up 2 bases and J gave up 0 bases, with 2 bases separating them. Germline CDR1 is LNHDA and CDR2 is SQIVND (reference sequence). This CDR3 is 13 amino acids long. This CDR3 reads CASSITSNQPQHF. The DNA of the CDR3 is TGTGCCAGTAGTATAACTAGCAATCAGCCCCAGCATTTT.

The chain links TRBV11-3 to TRBJ2-5, with TRBD2 identical over 10 bases. The CDR3 extends over 15 amino acids. Germline V gives CDR1 SGHNT, CDR2 YENEEA. V shed 0 bases and J 5 bases; nucleotides not matched to a gene: 3. The CDR3, as DNA: TGTGCCAGCAGCTTAGAAGCGGGAGGGCTGGAGACCCAGTACTTC. Its translation: CASSLEAGGLETQYF.

The rearrangement joins TRBV5-1 to TRBJ1-1; no clear D gene. This CDR3 contains 15 residues. V was cut by 1 base and J by 0 bases, with 10 bases left in between. From germline, CDR1 is SGHRS and CDR2 YFSETQ. The CDR3 region is CASSLNEGMNTEAFF. The CDR3 bases are TGCGCCAGCAGCTTGAATGAGGGTATGAACACTGAAGCTTTCTTT.